This TCR beta chain comes out of a study of T cell repertoires and HLA-DP antigens. Background on the study: The donors, ranging 18-to-29 to 60-to-69 years, included a couple of males and one female. Sorted CD137+CD4+ samples averaged 218.4 ng DNA; pre-culture CD4+ samples, roughly 1,300 ng.

Regarding the study as a whole: The CD4+ repertoire was not split into naive and memory.

Concerning this clone: Its antigen is unknown.

Untouched CD4+ T cells were bead-isolated at about 98% purity. The V gene's germline CDR1 is GTSNPN and CDR2 SVGIG (reference sequence). The CDR3 spans 13 residues. With 4 bases removed from V and 3 bases from J, the gap between germline ends came to 13 bases. The method was immunoSEQ multiplex PCR; TCRdb's version includes in-frame clones alone and lacks a portion of them. The data show roughly 70,000 clones, with around three quarters seen just once and roughly 1.4% held by the top ten. The sample consisted of CD4+ T cells from PBMCs. The V gene is TRBV30, the J gene TRBJ2-7; the D is unclear. The TCR comes from a man between 60 and 75 years old in good health and CMV-seronegative. CDR3 sequence: CAWTPPNSYEQYF. CDR3 DNA sequence: TGTGCCTGGACCCCCCCGAACAGCTACGAGCAGTACTTC.